A single sample is the source of the 11 T cell receptor beta chains below, sequenced in a study of Graves' ophthalmopathy and Graves' hyperthyroidism. RNA transcripts yielded amplified TCR beta CDR3 regions. The first-round RT-PCR employed HTBI primers together with the Qiagen OneStep RT-PCR kit. A multiplex PCR was then performed as the second round. TCRdb analysed the multiplex PCR reads with MiXCR anew, one entry per CDR3 protein. The data hold approximately 160,000 distinct CDR3 sequences, with just under 40% observed a single time. The sequenced sample was peripheral blood. Source of these receptors: a man aged 30 to 45 with Graves' ophthalmopathy.

The genes are TRBV7-8 and TRBJ1-3, with 9 bases lining up with TRBD1. CDR3 size: 16 residues. The ends lost 0 bases at V and 4 bases at J; junction bases unmatched: 4. Germline CDR1 is SGHVS and CDR2 is FQNEAQ. CDR3 bases: TGTGCCAGCAGCTTAGCCGGACAGGGGTTAGGAAACACCATATATTTT. Protein product: CASSLAGQGLGNTIYF.

The rearrangement uses TRBV6-2 or TRBV6-3 and TRBJ2-5; TRBD2 agrees at 9 bases. The CDR3 length is 13 residues. V lost 5 bases, J lost 4 bases, and 2 bases stayed unmatched. The V gene's germline CDR1 is MNHEY and CDR2 SVGEGT. The CDR3 nucleotides read TGTGCCAGCAGTCGAGCGGGAGGAGAGACCCAGTACTTC. It encodes CASSRAGGETQYF.

This clonotype was recorded only once. The chain is built from TRBV28 and TRBJ2-4; 7 bases agree with TRBD1. The V gene's germline CDR1 is MDHEN and CDR2 SYDVKM. This CDR3 is 18 amino acids long. V was clipped by 6 bases and J by 0 bases; unmatched bases: 14. The CDR3 loop is CASRADRFFALAKNIQYF. The CDR3 DNA follows: TGTGCCAGCAGAGCGGACAGGTTCTTCGCCCTAGCCAAAAACATTCAGTACTTC.

This clonotype was counted at least ten times. The CDR3 spells CASRDPRDGYTF. The CDR3 DNA reads TGTGCCAGCAGGGACCCCAGGGATGGCTACACCTTC. The chain carries TRBV12-3 or TRBV12-4 and TRBJ1-2, with D perhaps TRBD1 (5 bases). Trimming cost V 6 bases and J 6 bases, with 11 bases left between them. The CDR3 runs to 12 residues.

J is TRBJ2-7 and V is TRBV28; perhaps TRBD1 as D (5 bases). The germline V gene has CDR1 MDHEN and CDR2 SYDVKM. The length of the CDR3 is 14 residues. The ends were cut back, 3 bases at V and 0 bases at J, with 9 bases in the middle. The CDR3 reads CASSLGQASYEQYF. The CDR3 DNA is TGTGCCAGCAGTTTGGGGCAGGCCTCCTACGAGCAGTACTTC. The full variable domain, rest sourced from reference TRBV28 and TRBJ2-7, is DVKVTQSSRYLVKRTGEKVFLECVQDMDHENMFWYRQDPGLGLRLIYFSYDVKMKEKGDIPEGYSVSREKKERFSLILESASTNQTSMYLCASSLGQASYEQYFGPGTRLTVT.

The genes are TRBV20-1 and TRBJ1-3; no clear D gene. Looked up from germline, CDR1 is DFQATT and CDR2 is SNEGSKA (reference sequence). V dropped 1 base and J dropped 1 base, with 8 bases sitting between them. The CDR3 runs 14 residues. CDR3 loop: CSARAPGSGNTIYF. The CDR3 nucleotides read TGCAGTGCTAGAGCACCGGGGTCTGGAAACACCATATATTTT.

The rearrangement links TRBV6-2 or TRBV6-3 to TRBJ1-5; no clear D gene. Trimming stripped 8 bases from V and 5 bases from J, with 13 bases between. The CDR3 runs to 13 residues. Germline V gene data show CDR1 as MNHEY and CDR2 as SVGEGT. The CDR3 spells CASGVPGYQPQHF. As DNA, the CDR3 is TGTGCCAGCGGGGTGCCGGGGTATCAGCCCCAGCATTTT.

At least ten counts were recorded for this clonotype. CDR3 amino acids: CATSPGGTSGSGETQYF. Here the CDR3 DNA reads TGTGCCACCAGCCCTGGGGGGACTAGCGGGAGTGGGGAGACCCAGTACTTC. The chain carries TRBV15 and TRBJ2-5; 14 nucleotides agree with TRBD2. J lost 5 bases, V lost 5 bases, and 10 bases had no gene match. CDR3 length: 17 residues. Germline assignment: CDR1 LNHNV and CDR2 YYDKDF (reference sequence).

This clonotype was picked up many times. The chain carries TRBV30 and TRBJ2-7; TRBD2 might be the D (6 bases). V dropped 4 bases and J dropped 9 bases, with 19 bases sitting between them. The CDR3 is 13 amino acids. Per germline, CDR1 GTSNPN and CDR2 SVGIG (reference sequence). The CDR3 region has the DNA TGTGCCTGGAAGGAGGCGGGAAAGGGCGGGCAGTACTTC. Translated, it gives CAWKEAGKGGQYF.

The genes are TRBV28 and TRBJ1-5; 8 positions agree with TRBD1. In germline, CDR1 is MDHEN, CDR2 SYDVKM. The CDR3 spans 17 residues. V trimming: 4 bases; J trimming: 1 base; junction bases outside the gene matches: 9. In DNA, the CDR3 is TGTGCCAGCAGTTACAAGAAACGGACAGGGAGCAATCAGCCCCAGCATTTT. It translates to CASSYKKRTGSNQPQHF.

This clonotype was observed at least ten times. The chain joins TRBV11-3 to TRBJ2-7, with 7 positions matching TRBD1. The germline gives CDR1 SGHNT, CDR2 YENEEA. The CDR3 runs 14 residues. V shed 5 bases and J 3 bases; nucleotides not matched to a gene: 7. The CDR3 region is CASSPGDSLYEQYF. In nucleotides, the CDR3 is TGTGCCAGCAGCCCAGGGGACAGTCTCTACGAGCAGTACTTC.